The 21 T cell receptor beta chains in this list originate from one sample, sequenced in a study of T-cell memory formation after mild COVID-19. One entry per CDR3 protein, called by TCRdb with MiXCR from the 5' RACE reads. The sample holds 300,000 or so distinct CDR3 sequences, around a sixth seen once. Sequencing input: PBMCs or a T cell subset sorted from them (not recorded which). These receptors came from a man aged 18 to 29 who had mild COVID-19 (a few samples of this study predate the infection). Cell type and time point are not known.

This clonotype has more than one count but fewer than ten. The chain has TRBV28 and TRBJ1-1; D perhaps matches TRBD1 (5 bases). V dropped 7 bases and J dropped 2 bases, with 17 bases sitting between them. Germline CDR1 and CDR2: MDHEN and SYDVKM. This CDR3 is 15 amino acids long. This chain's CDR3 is CASTFPPGGNTEAFF. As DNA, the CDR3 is TGTGCCAGCACCTTCCCCCCGGGGGGAAACACTGAAGCTTTCTTT.

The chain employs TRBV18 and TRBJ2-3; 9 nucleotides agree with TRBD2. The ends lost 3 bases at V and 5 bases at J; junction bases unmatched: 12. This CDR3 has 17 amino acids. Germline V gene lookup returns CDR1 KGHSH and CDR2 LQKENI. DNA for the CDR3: TGTGCCAGCTCACCGGTGGCTAGCGGGGCAACCGGAGATACGCAGTATTTT. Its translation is CASSPVASGATGDTQYF.

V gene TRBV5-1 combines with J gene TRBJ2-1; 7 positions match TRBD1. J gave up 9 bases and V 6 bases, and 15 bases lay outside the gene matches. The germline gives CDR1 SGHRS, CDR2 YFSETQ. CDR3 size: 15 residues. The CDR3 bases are TGCGCCAGCAAACCGACAGGGACGGTTTTTGGTGAGCAGTTCTTC. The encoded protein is CASKPTGTVFGEQFF. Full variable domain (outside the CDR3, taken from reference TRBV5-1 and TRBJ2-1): KAGVTQTPRYLIKTRGQQVTLSCSPISGHRSVSWYQQTPGQGLQFLFEYFSETQRNKGNFPGRFSGRQFSNSRSEMNVSTLELGDSALYLCASKPTGTVFGEQFFGPGTRLTVL.

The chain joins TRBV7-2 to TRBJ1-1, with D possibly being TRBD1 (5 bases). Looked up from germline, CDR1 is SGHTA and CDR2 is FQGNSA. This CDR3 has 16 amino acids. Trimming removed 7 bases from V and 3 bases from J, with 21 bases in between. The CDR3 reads CASTQEVWGGDTEAFF. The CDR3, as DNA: TGTGCCAGCACCCAGGAGGTTTGGGGGGGGGACACTGAAGCTTTCTTT.

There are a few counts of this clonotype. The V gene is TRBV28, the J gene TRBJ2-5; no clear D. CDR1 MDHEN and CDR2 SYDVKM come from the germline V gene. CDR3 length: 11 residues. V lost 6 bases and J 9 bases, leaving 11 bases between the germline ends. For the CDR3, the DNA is TGTGCCAGCAGCACCCTCACGCCCCAGTACTTC. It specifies CASSTLTPQYF.

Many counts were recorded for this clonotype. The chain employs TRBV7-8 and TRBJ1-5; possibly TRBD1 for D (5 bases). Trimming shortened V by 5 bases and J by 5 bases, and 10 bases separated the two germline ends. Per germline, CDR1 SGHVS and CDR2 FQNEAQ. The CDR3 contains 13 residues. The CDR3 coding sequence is TGTGCCAGCAGCGGAAGGGGAGATCAGCCCCAGCATTTT. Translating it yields CASSGRGDQPQHF.

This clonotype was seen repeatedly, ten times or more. For the CDR3, the DNA is TGCGCCAGCAGCCGACAAAGCGACTTAATCTATGGCTACACCTTC. It specifies CASSRQSDLIYGYTF. The genes are TRBV4-3 and TRBJ1-2, with D hard to call. The CDR3 is 15 residues long. Germline CDR1 is LGHNA and CDR2 is YSLEER. The germline V and J ends were trimmed by 4 bases and 4 bases, with 16 bases remaining between them.

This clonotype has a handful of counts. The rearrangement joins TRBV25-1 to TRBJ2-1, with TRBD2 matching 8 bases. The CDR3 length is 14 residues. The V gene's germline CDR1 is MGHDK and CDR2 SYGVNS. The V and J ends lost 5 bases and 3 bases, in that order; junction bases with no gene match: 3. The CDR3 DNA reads TGTGCCAGCAGTCGGCTAGCGGGCTACAATGAGCAGTTCTTC. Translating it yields CASSRLAGYNEQFF.

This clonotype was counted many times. Here the CDR3 reads CASSLEPFLYEQYV. Here the CDR3 DNA reads TGCGCCAGCAGCTTAGAACCGTTCCTCTACGAGCAGTACGTC. The chain recombines TRBV5-1 with TRBJ2-7; no firm D call. The germline V gene has CDR1 SGHRS and CDR2 YFSETQ. This CDR3 comprises 14 residues. Trimming cost V 2 bases and J 3 bases, with 12 bases left between them.

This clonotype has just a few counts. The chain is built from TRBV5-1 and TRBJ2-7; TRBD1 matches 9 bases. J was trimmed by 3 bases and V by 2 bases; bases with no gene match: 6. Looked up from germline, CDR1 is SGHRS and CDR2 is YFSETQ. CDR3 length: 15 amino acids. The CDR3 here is CASSFLPGQGYEQYV. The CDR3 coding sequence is TGCGCCAGCAGCTTCCTACCGGGACAGGGCTACGAGCAGTACGTC.

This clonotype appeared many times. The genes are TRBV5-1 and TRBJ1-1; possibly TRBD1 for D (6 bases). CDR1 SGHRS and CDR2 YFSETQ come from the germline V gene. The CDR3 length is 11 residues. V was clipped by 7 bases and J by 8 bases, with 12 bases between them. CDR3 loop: CASVNGGEAFF. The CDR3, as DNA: TGCGCCAGCGTGAACGGGGGCGAAGCTTTCTTT.

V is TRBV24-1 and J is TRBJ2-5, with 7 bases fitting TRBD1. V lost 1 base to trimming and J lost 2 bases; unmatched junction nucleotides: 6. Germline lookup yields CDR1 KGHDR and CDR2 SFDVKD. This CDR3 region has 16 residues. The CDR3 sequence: CATSDFRSGQQETQYF. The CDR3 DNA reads TGTGCCACCAGTGATTTTCGCTCGGGACAGCAAGAGACCCAGTACTTC.

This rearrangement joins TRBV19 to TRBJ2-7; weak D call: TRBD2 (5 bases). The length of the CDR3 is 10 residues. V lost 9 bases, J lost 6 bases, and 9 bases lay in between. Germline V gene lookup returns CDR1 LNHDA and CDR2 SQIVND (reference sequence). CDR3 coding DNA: TGTGCCAGCCGGGAAAGCGAGCAGTACTTC. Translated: CASRESEQYF. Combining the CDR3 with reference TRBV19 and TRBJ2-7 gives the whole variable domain DGGITQSPKYLFRKEGQNVTLSCEQNLNHDAMYWYRQDPGQGLRLIYYSQIVNDFQKGDIAEGYSVSREKKESFPLTVTSAQKNPTAFYLCASRESEQYFGPGTRLTVT.

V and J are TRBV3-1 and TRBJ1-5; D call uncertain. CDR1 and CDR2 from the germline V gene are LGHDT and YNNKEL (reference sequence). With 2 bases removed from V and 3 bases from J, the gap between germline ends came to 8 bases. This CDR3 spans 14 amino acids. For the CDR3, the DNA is TGTGCCAGCAGCCAATCTCAGGTCAATCAGCCCCAGCATTTT. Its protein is CASSQSQVNQPQHF. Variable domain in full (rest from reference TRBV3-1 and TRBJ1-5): DTAVSQTPKYLVTQMGNDKSIKCEQNLGHDTMYWYKQDSKKFLKIMFSYNNKELIINETVPNRFSPKSPDKAHLNLHINSLELGDSAVYFCASSQSQVNQPQHFGDGTRLSIL.

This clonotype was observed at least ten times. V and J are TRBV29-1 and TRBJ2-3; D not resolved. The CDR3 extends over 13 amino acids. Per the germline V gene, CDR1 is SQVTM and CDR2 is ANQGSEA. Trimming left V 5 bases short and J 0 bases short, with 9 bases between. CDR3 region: CSVNVGSTDTQYF. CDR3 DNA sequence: TGCAGCGTTAACGTGGGGAGCACAGATACGCAGTATTTT.

The chain's CDR3 is CASAGSTGELFF. DNA for the CDR3: TGTGCCAGCGCAGGGTCCACCGGGGAGCTGTTTTTT. V usage is TRBV6-1 and J usage is TRBJ2-2; weak D call: TRBD1 (5 bases). From germline, CDR1 is MNHNS and CDR2 SASEGT. The CDR3 extends over 12 amino acids. Trimming removed 8 bases at V and 4 bases at J, with 8 bases between.

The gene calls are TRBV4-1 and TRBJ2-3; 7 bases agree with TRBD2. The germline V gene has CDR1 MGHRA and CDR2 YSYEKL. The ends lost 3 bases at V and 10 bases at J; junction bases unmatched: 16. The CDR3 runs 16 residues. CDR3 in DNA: TGCGCCAGCAGCCAGCCGACTAGCCAGTTCGGGATGGCGCAGTATTTT. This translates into CASSQPTSQFGMAQYF.

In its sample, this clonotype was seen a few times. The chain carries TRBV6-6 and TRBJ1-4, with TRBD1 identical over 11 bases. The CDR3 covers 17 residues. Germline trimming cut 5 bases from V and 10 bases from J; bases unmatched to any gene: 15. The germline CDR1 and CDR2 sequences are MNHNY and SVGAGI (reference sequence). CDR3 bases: TGTGCCAGCAGTCACACCGGGACAGGGGGGAATGGGGGAAAACTGTTTTTT. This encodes CASSHTGTGGNGGKLFF.

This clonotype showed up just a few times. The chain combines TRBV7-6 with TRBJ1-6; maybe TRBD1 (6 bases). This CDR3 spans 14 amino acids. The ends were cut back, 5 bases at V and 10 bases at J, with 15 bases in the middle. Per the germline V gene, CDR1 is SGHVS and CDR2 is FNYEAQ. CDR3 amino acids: CASSQTGLGSPLHF. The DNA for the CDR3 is TGTGCCAGCAGCCAAACAGGGCTGGGCTCACCCCTCCACTTT. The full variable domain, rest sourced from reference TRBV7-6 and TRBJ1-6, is GAGVSQSPRYKVTKRGQDVALRCDPISGHVSLYWYRQALGQGPEFLTYFNYEAQQDKSGLPNDRFSAERPEGSISTLTIQRTEQRDSAMYRCASSQTGLGSPLHFGNGTRLTVT.

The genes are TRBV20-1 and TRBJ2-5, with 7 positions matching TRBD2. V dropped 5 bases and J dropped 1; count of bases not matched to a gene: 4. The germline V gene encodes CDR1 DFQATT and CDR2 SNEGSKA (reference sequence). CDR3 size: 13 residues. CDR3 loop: CSAPPGGQETQYF. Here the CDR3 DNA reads TGCAGTGCTCCCCCGGGGGGCCAAGAGACCCAGTACTTC.

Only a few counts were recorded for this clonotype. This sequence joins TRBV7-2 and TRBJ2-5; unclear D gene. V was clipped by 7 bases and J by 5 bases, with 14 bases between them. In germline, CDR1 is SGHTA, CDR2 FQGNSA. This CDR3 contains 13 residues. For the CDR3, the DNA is TGTGCCAGCACACCGGCCCTCGGGGAGACCCAGTACTTC. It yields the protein CASTPALGETQYF.